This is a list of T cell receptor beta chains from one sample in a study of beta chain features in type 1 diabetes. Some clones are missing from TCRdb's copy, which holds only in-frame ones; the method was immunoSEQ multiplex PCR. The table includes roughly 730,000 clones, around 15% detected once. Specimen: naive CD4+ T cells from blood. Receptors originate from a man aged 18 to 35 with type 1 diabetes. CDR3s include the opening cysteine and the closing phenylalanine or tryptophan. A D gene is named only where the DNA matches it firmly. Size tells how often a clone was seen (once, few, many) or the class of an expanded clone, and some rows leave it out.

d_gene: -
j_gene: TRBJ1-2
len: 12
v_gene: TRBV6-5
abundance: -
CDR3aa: CASSRGAYGYTF
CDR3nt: TGTGCCAGCAGTAGAGGAGCCTATGGCTACACCTTC

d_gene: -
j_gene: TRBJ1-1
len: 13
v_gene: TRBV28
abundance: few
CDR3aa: CASSWKGVTEAFF
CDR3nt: TGTGCCAGCAGCTGGAAGGGGGTAACTGAAGCTTTCTTT

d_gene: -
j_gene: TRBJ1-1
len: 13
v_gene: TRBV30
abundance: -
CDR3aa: CAWSTQGITEAFF
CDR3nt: TGTGCCTGGAGTACGCAGGGGATCACTGAAGCTTTCTTT

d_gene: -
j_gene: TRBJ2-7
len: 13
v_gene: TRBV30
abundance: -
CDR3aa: CAWRGTQGHEQYF
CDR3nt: TGTGCCTGGAGAGGAACCCAGGGTCACGAGCAGTACTTC

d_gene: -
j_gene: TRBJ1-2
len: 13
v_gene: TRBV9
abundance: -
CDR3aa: CASSVGQGYGYTF
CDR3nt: TGTGCCAGCAGCGTAGGGCAGGGCTATGGCTACACCTTC

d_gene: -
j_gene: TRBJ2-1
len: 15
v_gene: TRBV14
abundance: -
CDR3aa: CASSQGQESLNEQFF
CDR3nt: TGTGCCAGCAGCCAAGGACAGGAAAGTCTCAATGAGCAGTTCTTC

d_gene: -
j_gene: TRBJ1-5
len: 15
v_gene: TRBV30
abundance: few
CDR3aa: CAWRDTGSGNQPQHF
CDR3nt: TGTGCCTGGAGAGATACAGGGTCGGGCAATCAGCCCCAGCATTTT

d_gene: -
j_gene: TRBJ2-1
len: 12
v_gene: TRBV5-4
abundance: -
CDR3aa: CASSLANNEQFF
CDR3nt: TGTGCCAGCAGCTTAGCAAACAATGAGCAGTTCTTC

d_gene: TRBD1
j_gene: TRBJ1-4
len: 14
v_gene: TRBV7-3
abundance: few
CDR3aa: CASSTTGGNEKLFF
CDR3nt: TGTGCCAGCAGCACGACAGGGGGGAATGAAAAACTGTTTTTT

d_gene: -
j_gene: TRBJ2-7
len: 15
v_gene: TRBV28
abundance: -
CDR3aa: CASSQRSRGYYEQYF
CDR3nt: TGTGCCAGCAGTCAAAGGTCTCGGGGCTACTACGAGCAGTACTTC

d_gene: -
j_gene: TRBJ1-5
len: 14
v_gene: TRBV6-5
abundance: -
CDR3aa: CASSPEIGNQPQHF
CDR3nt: TGTGCCAGCAGCCCTGAAATTGGCAATCAGCCCCAGCATTTT

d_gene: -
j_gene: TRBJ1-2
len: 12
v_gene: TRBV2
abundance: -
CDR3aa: CASNVQGQGYTF
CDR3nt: TGTGCCAGCAATGTACAGGGTCAAGGCTACACCTTC

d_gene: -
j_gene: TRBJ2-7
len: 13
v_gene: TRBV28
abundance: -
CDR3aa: CASSSPTIYEQYF
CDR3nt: TGTGCCAGCAGTTCGCCCACCATCTACGAGCAGTACTTC

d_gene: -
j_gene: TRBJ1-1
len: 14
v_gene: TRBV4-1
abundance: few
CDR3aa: CASSPLAPYTEAFF
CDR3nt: TGCGCCAGCAGCCCCCTGGCACCCTACACTGAAGCTTTCTTT